The clone carrying this TCR beta chain has ten or more counts. V lost 4 bases and J lost 8; bases outside the gene matches: 4. CDR3 length: 13 residues. CDR1 is SGHTA and CDR2 is FQGNSA in the germline V gene. Unique molecular identifiers were built into the TCRbeta library. TCRdb fed the PCR reads into MiXCR, producing one record per CDR3 protein. The table has around 680,000 distinct CDR3 sequences, around 17% seen once; the top ten hold about 1.1%. The data were taken from a study of T-cell reconstitution after alpha-beta-depleted transplantation in children. This chain connects TRBV7-2 to TRBJ2-1, with 8 bases matching TRBD2. The sequence was obtained from a human donor who donated a stem cell graft to a child with acute myeloid leukemia. The material was PBMCs from the stem cell graft donor, obtained from the stem cell graft. The chain's CDR3 is CASSSGLEDEQFF. The CDR3 DNA sequence: TGTGCCAGCAGCTCGGGACTAGAGGATGAGCAGTTCTTC.